Only one count was recorded for the clone carrying this T cell receptor (beta chain). Genomic DNA, the template, was used for profiling of the TCR beta VDJ and CDR3. TCRdb passed the reads through MiXCR, listing each CDR3 protein once. The table includes 200,000 or so distinct CDR3 sequences, 55% to 70% detected once. The data stem from a study of CD8+CD57+ T cells in acquired aplastic anemia. Germline CDR1 and CDR2: LNHDA and SQIVND (reference sequence). The length of the CDR3 is 15 residues. Trimming removed 3 bases at V and 11 bases at J, with 21 bases between. Sequencing used sorted CD4+, CD8+, or CD8+CD57+ T cells (not recorded which) from PBMCs. The sequence came from a human donor with severe aplastic anemia or a healthy control (not recorded which). V and J are TRBV19 and TRBJ2-3; possibly TRBD2 for D (5 bases). CDR3 in DNA: TGTGCCAGTAGTATTGGAAGCGGCACCTACAATGAGCAGTATTTT. Translated: CASSIGSGTYNEQYF.